The present entry profiles one TCR beta chain with its context. Its antigen remains undetermined. Per-base quality was not reported, and no clone a single base away is much larger than it. The data stem from a study of blood T cell repertoires in COVID-19 (dated by TCRdb to about 2020). Regarding the study in general: Collaborator samples came from the United States, Italy and Spain and covered acute and convalescent phases of COVID-19. The prospective study material was composed of cDNA or gDNA derived from T cells, B-cell-depleted T cells, or PBMCs. Deeply sampled blood TCRbeta repertoires from subjects exposed to, actively infected with, or recovered from COVID-19 were included in the dataset. The repertoires were made available in a free public database intended to serve as a resource for research on the immune response to SARS-CoV-2. Samples were obtained from the ongoing ImmuneRACE study (first 160 participants) and from over a thousand subjects provided by 6 global collaborators. Sample metadata almost always included a de-identified subject ID, COVID-19 status, age in years and sex. Where available, HLA class I and class II types were obtained from metadata supplied by the sample provider rather than from assay-based typing.

Here is what the overall study found, with its caveats: The quantity of clinical and demographic metadata differed by source and by participant and was supplied without curation.

TCRbeta CDR3 regions were amplified from genomic DNA by means of the immunoSEQ Assay, a bias-controlled multiplex PCR. In the paper's pipeline: Nucleated cell counts per sample were estimated from amplification of reference gene primers within the assay. To quantify the absolute abundance of each unique TCRbeta CDR3 rearrangement, sequence reads were collapsed and filtered. For each sample, productive Simpson clonality was calculated as the square root of Simpson's diversity index across productive rearrangements. TCRdb took this table from immuneACCESS and kept in-frame rearrangements with V and J called. Such tables lack part of the clones; where checked against another copy, unresolved V genes explain under half of the gap, and the rest is unexplained. V, J and clone size are taken as reported in that table, and D and trimming were inferred from the DNA itself. This sample holds about 370,000 clones; roughly 90% were observed only once. Around 3% of the sample rests with the top ten.

One collaborating source in Seattle enrolled patients while the patients were actively infected and followed the patients over time throughout the course of disease. Each collaborating institution followed its own protocols to collect whole blood in K2EDTA tubes. For TCRbeta analysis, collaborator samples were shipped as frozen whole blood, as isolated PBMCs, or as DNA extracted from either sample type. CDR1 and CDR2 are read off the germline V gene (reference sequence) as MNHEY and SMNVEV. Cut back by 5 bases and 8 bases, the V and J ends lie 12 bases apart. Its CDR3 holds 12 amino acids, cysteine through phenylalanine. Only the CDR3 DNA is retained, 36 bases long and in frame from the first base.

The sample was peripheral blood. This clonotype was sampled from a woman aged 30 to 39 with COVID-19, enrolled during active disease. The rearranged segments are TRBV27 and TRBJ1-2, with the D gene call left open. The nucleotide sequence is TGTGCCAGCAGTAAGCTGGGCAGGGGCTACACCTTC. Its translation reads: CASSKLGRGYTF.